These T cell receptor beta chains were read from a single sample in a study of shared clonotypes between healthy human individuals. Here immunoSEQ multiplex PCR was the method, and the copy in TCRdb shows in-frame clones only, minus some. The sample contains 2 million to 2.5 million clones, 80% to 95% of which appear only once. The specimen was naive CD4+ T cells from PBMCs. Receptor source: a man aged 18 to 29 in good health. Some clones in this sample may be carry-over from other donors' samples. Both conserved end residues are part of each CDR3. D genes are given only for firm matches. Expanded clones get a size class; other rows say once, few or many, or leave the size out.

d_call | j_call | v_call | clone_size | cdr3_nt | cdr3_aa
NA | TRBJ2-3 | TRBV6-1 | NA | TGTGCCAGCACTGGGGAAACGGCAAGCACAGATACGCAGTATTTT | CASTGETASTDTQYF
NA | TRBJ1-2 | TRBV28 | NA | TGTGCCAGCAGTTTGACAGGCTATGGCTACACCTTC | CASSLTGYGYTF
TRBD1 | TRBJ2-5 | TRBV4-2 | NA | TGTGCCAGCAGCCCTGGGGACAGGGACCGAGAGACCCAGTACTTC | CASSPGDRDRETQYF
TRBD1 | TRBJ2-7 | TRBV28 | NA | TGTGCCAGCAGCCGTCCGGGACAGGGGGCTTACGAGCAGTACTTC | CASSRPGQGAYEQYF
TRBD2 | TRBJ2-1 | TRBV6-6 | NA | TGTGCCAGCAGAAAAGCGGGAGGGCACAATGAGCAGTTCTTC | CASRKAGGHNEQFF
NA | TRBJ2-3 | TRBV5-1 | NA | TGCGCCAGCAGCTTGAGACCAAACTCAGATACGCAGTATTTT | CASSLRPNSDTQYF
NA | TRBJ2-1 | TRBV5-1 | NA | TGCGCCAGCAGCCCCAATCTCCGGCAGGGCTCCGTGGGTGAGCAGTTCTTC | CASSPNLRQGSVGEQFF
NA | TRBJ2-5 | TRBV5-4 | NA | TGTGCCAGCAGCCCGGGGGCGGTCGAGACCCAGTACTTC | CASSPGAVETQYF
TRBD1 | TRBJ1-5 | TRBV28 | NA | TGTGCCAGCAGTCGGGCCGGGACAGGGGGCAATCAGCCCCAGCATTTT | CASSRAGTGGNQPQHF
NA | TRBJ2-1 | TRBV19 | NA | TGTGCCAGTAGTAAGCAGGCCAGCTACAATGAGCAGTTCTTC | CASSKQASYNEQFF
NA | TRBJ2-7 | TRBV7-6 | NA | TGTGCCAGCAGCTTAAGGCAGGAATTCCGACTACGGGAGCAGTACTTC | CASSLRQEFRLREQYF
TRBD1 | TRBJ2-7 | TRBV15 | NA | TGTGCCACCAGCAGGATGGGACAGGACTACGAGCAGTACTTC | CATSRMGQDYEQYF
NA | TRBJ1-1 | TRBV28 | NA | TGTGCCAGCACCCTCCCTGGGGCGGGCACTGAAGCTTTCTTT | CASTLPGAGTEAFF
NA | TRBJ1-3 | TRBV11-2 | once | TGTGCCAGCAGGCTATCGCCGGGCGGACGCTCTGGAAACACCATATATTTT | CASRLSPGGRSGNTIYF
NA | TRBJ1-2 | TRBV7-9 | NA | TGTGCCAGCAGCCCTTCCGTAGGCTATGGCTACACCTTC | CASSPSVGYGYTF
NA | TRBJ1-1 | TRBV30 | NA | TGTGCCTGGAGCCCAAGACCGGGTGAAGAAGCTTTCTTT | CAWSPRPGEEAFF
TRBD1 | TRBJ2-7 | TRBV5-6 | NA | TGTGCCAGCAGCCCGCGGACAGGAGACTACGAGCAGTACTTC | CASSPRTGDYEQYF